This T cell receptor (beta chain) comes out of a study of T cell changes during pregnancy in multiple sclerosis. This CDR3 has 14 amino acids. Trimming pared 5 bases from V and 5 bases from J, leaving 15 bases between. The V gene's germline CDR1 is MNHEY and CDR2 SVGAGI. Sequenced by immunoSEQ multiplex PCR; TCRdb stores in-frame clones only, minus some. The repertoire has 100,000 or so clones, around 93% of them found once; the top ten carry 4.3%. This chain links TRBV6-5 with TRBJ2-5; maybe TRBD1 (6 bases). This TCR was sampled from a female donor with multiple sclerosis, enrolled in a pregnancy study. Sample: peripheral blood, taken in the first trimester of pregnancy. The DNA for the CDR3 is TGTGCCAGCAGTCAGGGCAGGGGATACGAGACCCAGTACTTC. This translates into CASSQGRGYETQYF.